Listed below are T cell receptor beta chains from one sample, sequenced in a study of regulatory T cells in long-lasting Graves disease. TCRdb reanalysed the multiplex PCR reads using MiXCR and keeps one entry per CDR3 protein. The data show under 500,000 distinct CDR3 sequences, with over 15% seen just once and around 10% held by the top ten. The same sample was also used in a study of T cells in Graves' hyperthyroidism and ophthalmopathy.

The sample consisted of peripheral blood mononuclear cells (PBMCs), taken at new diagnosis, from a patient treated with antithyroid drugs. The source of these receptors is a woman aged 30 to 39 with Graves disease. CDR3s include the opening cysteine and the closing phenylalanine or tryptophan. The D gene is left open where the match is weak. Clone size appears in some rows only: once, few, many, or a class for an expanded clone.

>TRBV20-1|many|TRBJ2-1|.
CSARLPVGSYNEQFF
TGCAGCGCTAGGCTCCCAGTAGGCTCCTACAATGAGCAGTTCTTC
>TRBV24-1|many|TRBJ2-1|.
CATSQGEGLTNEQFF
TGTGCCACCAGTCAAGGGGAAGGGTTGACCAATGAGCAGTTCTTC
>TRBV20-1|many|TRBJ2-1|TRBD2
CSANPVAGGDYNEQFF
TGCAGTGCTAACCCTGTAGCGGGAGGGGACTACAATGAGCAGTTCTTC
>TRBV4-2|many|TRBJ2-3|.
CASSQRTDTQYF
TGTGCCAGCAGCCAGAGGACAGATACGCAGTATTTT
>TRBV10-3|.|TRBJ2-5|TRBD2
CAISPGGGETQYF
TGTGCCATCAGTCCGGGAGGAGGGGAGACCCAGTACTTC
>TRBV5-8|few|TRBJ2-1|TRBD1
CASSDLSTGSDNEQFF
TGTGCCAGCAGCGACCTCTCGACAGGGTCCGATAATGAGCAGTTCTTC
>TRBV28|many|TRBJ2-1|TRBD2
CASSFAAGGPSEQFF
TGTGCCAGCAGTTTTGCAGCGGGAGGGCCGAGTGAGCAGTTCTTC
>TRBV28|many|TRBJ2-1|.
CASSLGGTLGEQFF
TGTGCCAGCAGTTTAGGAGGGACATTGGGTGAGCAGTTCTTC
>TRBV6-5|.|TRBJ2-7|TRBD2
CASSYSIGRAYEQYF
TGTGCCAGCAGTTACTCGATCGGGAGGGCCTACGAGCAGTACTTC
>TRBV6-1|many|TRBJ1-4|.
CASMEGATNEKLFF
TGTGCCTCCATGGAAGGGGCAACTAATGAAAAACTGTTTTTT
>TRBV28|.|TRBJ1-2|.
CASSLVQDGYTF
TGTGCCAGCAGTTTAGTACAGGATGGCTACACCTTC
>TRBV30|many|TRBJ2-4|TRBD1
CAWNRDRKNIQYF
TGTGCCTGGAACCGGGACAGAAAAAACATTCAGTACTTC